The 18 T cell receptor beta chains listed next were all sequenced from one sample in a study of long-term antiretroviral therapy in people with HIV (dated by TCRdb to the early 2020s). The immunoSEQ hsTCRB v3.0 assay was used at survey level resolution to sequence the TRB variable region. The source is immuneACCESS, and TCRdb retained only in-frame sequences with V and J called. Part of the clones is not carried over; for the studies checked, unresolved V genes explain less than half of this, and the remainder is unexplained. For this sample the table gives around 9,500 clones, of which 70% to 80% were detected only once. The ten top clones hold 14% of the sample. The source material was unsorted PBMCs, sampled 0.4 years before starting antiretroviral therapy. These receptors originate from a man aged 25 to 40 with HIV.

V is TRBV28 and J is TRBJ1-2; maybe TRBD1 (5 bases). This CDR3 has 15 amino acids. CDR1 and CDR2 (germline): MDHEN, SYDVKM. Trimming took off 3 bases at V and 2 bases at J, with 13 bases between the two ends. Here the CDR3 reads CASSLLGRRNYGYTF. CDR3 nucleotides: TGTGCCAGCAGTTTGCTGGGGCGAAGAAACTATGGCTACACCTTC.

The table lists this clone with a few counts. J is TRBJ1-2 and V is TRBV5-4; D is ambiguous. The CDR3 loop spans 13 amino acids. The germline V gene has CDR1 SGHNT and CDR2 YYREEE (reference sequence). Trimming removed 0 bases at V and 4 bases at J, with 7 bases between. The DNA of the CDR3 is TGTGCCAGCAGCTTGGGGGGTACCTATGGCTACACCTTC. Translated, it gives CASSLGGTYGYTF. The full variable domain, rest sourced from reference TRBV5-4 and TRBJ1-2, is ETGVTQSPTHLIKTRGQQVTLRCSSQSGHNTVSWYQQALGQGPQFIFQYYREEENGRGNFPPRFSGLQFPNYSSELNVNALELDDSALYLCASSLGGTYGYTFGSGTRLTVV.

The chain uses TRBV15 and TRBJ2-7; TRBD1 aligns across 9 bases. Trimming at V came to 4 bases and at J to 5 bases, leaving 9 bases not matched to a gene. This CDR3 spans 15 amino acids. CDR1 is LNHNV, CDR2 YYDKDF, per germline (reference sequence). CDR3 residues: CATSTDRGVTNEQYF. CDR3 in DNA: TGTGCCACCAGCACCGACAGGGGGGTAACTAACGAGCAGTACTTC.

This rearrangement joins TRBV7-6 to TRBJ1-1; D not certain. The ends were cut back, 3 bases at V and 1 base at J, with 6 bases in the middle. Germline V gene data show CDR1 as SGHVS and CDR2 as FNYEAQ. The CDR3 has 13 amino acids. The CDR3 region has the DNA TGTGCCAGCAGCTTCGCCAGGAACACTGAAGCTTTCTTT. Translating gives CASSFARNTEAFF. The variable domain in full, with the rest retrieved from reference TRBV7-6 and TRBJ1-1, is GAGVSQSPRYKVTKRGQDVALRCDPISGHVSLYWYRQALGQGPEFLTYFNYEAQQDKSGLPNDRFSAERPEGSISTLTIQRTEQRDSAMYRCASSFARNTEAFFGQGTRLTVV.

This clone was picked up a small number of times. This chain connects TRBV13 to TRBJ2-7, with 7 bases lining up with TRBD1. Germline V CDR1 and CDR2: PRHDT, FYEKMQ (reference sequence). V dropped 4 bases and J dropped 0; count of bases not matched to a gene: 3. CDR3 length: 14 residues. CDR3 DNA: TGTGCCAGCAGCTCACAGGGGAGCTCCTACGAGCAGTACTTC. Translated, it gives CASSSQGSSYEQYF.

Written as DNA, the CDR3 is TGTGCCAGCAGTGAACGTCAGAACTATGGCTACACCTTC. Amino acid sequence: CASSERQNYGYTF. The V call is TRBV6-1, the J call TRBJ1-2; D not resolved. Germline values: CDR1 MNHNS, CDR2 SASEGT. V shed 2 bases and J shed 2 bases, with 6 bases lying between them. This CDR3 region has 13 residues.

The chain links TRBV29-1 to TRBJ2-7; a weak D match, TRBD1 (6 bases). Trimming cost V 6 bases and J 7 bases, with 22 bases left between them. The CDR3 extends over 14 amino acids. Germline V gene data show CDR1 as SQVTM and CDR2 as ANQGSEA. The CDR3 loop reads CSVGFLQGSREQYF. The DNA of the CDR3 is TGCAGCGTAGGGTTCCTACAGGGCTCGCGAGAGCAGTACTTC.

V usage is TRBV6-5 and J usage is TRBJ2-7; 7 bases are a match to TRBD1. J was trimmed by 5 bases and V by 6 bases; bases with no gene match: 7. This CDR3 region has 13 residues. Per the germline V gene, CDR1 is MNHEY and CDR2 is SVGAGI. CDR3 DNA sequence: TGTGCCAGCAGGGCTGGGACAGTCCACGAGCAGTACTTC. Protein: CASRAGTVHEQYF.

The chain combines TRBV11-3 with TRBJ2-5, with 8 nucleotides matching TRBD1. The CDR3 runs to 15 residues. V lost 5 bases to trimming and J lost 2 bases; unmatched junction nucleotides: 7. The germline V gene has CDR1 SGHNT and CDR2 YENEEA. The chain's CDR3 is CASSPGQGGQETQYF. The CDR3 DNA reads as TGTGCCAGCAGCCCCGGACAGGGTGGGCAAGAGACCCAGTACTTC.

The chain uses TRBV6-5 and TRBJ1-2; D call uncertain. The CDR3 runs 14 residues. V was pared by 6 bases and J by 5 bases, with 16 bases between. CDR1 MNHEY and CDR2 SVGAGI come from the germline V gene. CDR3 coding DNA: TGTGCCAGCAGACCTGAGAGGTCCCAGTATGGCTACACCTTC. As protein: CASRPERSQYGYTF.

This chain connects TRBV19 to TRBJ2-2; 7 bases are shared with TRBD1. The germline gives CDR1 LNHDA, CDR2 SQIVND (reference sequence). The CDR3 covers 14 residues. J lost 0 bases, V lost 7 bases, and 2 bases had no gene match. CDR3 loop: CASNQGANTGELFF. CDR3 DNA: TGTGCCAGTAATCAGGGGGCGAACACCGGGGAGCTGTTTTTT. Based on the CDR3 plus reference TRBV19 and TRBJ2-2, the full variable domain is DGGITQSPKYLFRKEGQNVTLSCEQNLNHDAMYWYRQDPGQGLRLIYYSQIVNDFQKGDIAEGYSVSREKKESFPLTVTSAQKNPTAFYLCASNQGANTGELFFGEGSRLTVL.

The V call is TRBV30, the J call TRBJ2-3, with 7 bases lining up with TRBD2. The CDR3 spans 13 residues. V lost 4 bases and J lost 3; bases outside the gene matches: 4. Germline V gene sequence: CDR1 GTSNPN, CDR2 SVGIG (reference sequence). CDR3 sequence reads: CAWKEGGTDTQYF. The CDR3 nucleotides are TGTGCCTGGAAGGAGGGAGGGACAGATACGCAGTATTTT.

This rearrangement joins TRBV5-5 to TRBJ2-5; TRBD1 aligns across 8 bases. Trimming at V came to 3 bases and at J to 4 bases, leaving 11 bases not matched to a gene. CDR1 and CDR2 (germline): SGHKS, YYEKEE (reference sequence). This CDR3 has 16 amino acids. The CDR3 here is CASSYPTGQGAETQYF. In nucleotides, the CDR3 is TGTGCCAGCAGCTACCCGACCGGACAGGGAGCAGAGACCCAGTACTTC.

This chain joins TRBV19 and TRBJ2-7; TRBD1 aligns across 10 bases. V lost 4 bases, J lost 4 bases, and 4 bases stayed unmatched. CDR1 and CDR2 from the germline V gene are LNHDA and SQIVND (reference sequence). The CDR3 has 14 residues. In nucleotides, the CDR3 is TGTGCCAGTAGTACCCGGACAGGGGGTTACGAGCAGTACTTC. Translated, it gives CASSTRTGGYEQYF.

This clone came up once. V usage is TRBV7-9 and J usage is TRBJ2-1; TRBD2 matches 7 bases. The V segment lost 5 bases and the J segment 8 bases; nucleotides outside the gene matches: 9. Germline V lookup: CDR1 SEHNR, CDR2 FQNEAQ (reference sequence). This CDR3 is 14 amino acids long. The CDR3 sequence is CASSPVRGVDEQFF. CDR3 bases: TGTGCCAGCAGCCCCGTTCGGGGGGTCGATGAGCAGTTCTTC.

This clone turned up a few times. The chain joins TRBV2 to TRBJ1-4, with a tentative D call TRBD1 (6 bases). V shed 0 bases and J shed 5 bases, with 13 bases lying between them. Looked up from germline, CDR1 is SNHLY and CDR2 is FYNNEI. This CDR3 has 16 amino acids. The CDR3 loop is CASSEAVTGRNEKLFF. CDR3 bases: TGTGCCAGCAGTGAAGCGGTGACAGGAAGGAATGAAAAACTGTTTTTT.

The CDR3 loop is CASGDRGGEKLFF. The CDR3 coding sequence is TGTGCCAGCGGGGACAGGGGGGGTGAAAAACTGTTTTTT. V and J are TRBV28 and TRBJ1-4; TRBD1 aligns across 11 bases. J lost 7 bases, V lost 8 bases, and 3 bases had no gene match. From germline, CDR1 is MDHEN and CDR2 SYDVKM. The CDR3 contains 13 residues.

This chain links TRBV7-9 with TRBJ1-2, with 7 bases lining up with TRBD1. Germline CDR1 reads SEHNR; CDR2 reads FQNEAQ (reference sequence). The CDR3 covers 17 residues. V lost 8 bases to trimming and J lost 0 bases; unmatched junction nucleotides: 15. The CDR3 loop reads CASGAGGNTESNYGYTF. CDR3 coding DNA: TGTGCCAGCGGAGCAGGGGGGAATACAGAATCTAACTATGGCTACACCTTC.